A selection of T cell receptor beta chains follows, all from one sample in a study of response to subunit inactivated influenza vaccine. TCRdb re-analysed the RT-PCR reads in MiXCR, keeping a single row per CDR3 protein. The repertoire includes about 500,000 distinct CDR3 sequences, 13% of them detected once, and 13% sits in the top ten. The sequenced sample was PBMCs from blood, obtained roughly 47 days after vaccination. The receptors were sampled from a man in his fifties who received an inactivated influenza vaccine. Both conserved end residues are part of each CDR3. A D gene is named only where the DNA matches it firmly. Clone size, where shown, is once, few, many, or a class for clones that have expanded.

CDR3: CASSLVSLAGGLEQFF
DNA: TGTGCCAGCAGCTTAGTTTCACTAGCGGGGGGGCTTGAGCAGTTCTTC
J: TRBJ2-1
D: TRBD2
V: TRBV7-2
size: many

CDR3: CSATDPGDAEKLFF
DNA: TGCAGTGCTACCGACCCCGGGGATGCTGAAAAACTGTTTTTT
J: TRBJ1-4
D: NA
V: TRBV20-1
size: many

CDR3: CASSQRDNSPLHF
DNA: TGCGCCAGCAGCCAGAGGGATAATTCACCCCTCCACTTT
J: TRBJ1-6
D: NA
V: TRBV10-2
size: few

CDR3: CASSSGALNTEAFF
DNA: TGTGCCAGCAGCTCGGGCGCCTTGAACACTGAAGCTTTCTTT
J: TRBJ1-1
D: NA
V: TRBV5-6
size: many

CDR3: CASSLTDSTRRNYEQYF
DNA: TGTGCCAGCAGCTTAACCGACTCAACGAGGCGAAATTACGAGCAGTACTTC
J: TRBJ2-7
D: NA
V: TRBV11-2
size: many

CDR3: CASSPLRARGMNTEAFF
DNA: TGTGCCAGCAGCCCCCTTAGGGCCAGGGGAATGAACACTGAAGCTTTCTTT
J: TRBJ1-1
D: NA
V: TRBV5-5
size: few

CDR3: CASRIYPGLNTEAFF
DNA: TGTGCCAGCAGGATTTATCCTGGACTGAACACTGAAGCTTTCTTT
J: TRBJ1-1
D: NA
V: TRBV12-3/TRBV12-4
size: few

CDR3: CASSLTENQPQHF
DNA: TGTGCCAGCAGTTTAACTGAAAATCAGCCCCAGCATTTT
J: TRBJ1-5
D: NA
V: TRBV27
size: few

CDR3: CASSIRQVLKTEAFF
DNA: TGTGCCAGCAGCATAAGACAGGTTTTAAAGACTGAAGCTTTCTTT
J: TRBJ1-1
D: NA
V: TRBV5-6
size: NA

CDR3: CASTQGHTDTQYF
DNA: TGTGCCAGCACTCAGGGGCACACAGATACGCAGTATTTT
J: TRBJ2-3
D: NA
V: TRBV12-3/TRBV12-4
size: many

CDR3: CASSFAGRLTQYF
DNA: TGTGCCAGCAGTTTCGCGGGGAGATTGACCCAGTACTTC
J: TRBJ2-5
D: NA
V: TRBV28
size: few

CDR3: CASSLSWDAKNIQYF
DNA: TGTGCCAGCAGTTTAAGCTGGGATGCCAAAAACATTCAGTACTTC
J: TRBJ2-4
D: NA
V: TRBV28
size: few

CDR3: CASSLRGQGNIQYF
DNA: TGTGCCAGCAGTTTGAGGGGACAGGGAAACATTCAGTACTTC
J: TRBJ2-4
D: TRBD1
V: TRBV12-3/TRBV12-4
size: NA

CDR3: CSAYFADTQYF
DNA: TGCAGTGCTTACTTTGCGGATACGCAGTATTTT
J: TRBJ2-3
D: NA
V: TRBV20-1
size: few

CDR3: CSASLDREYGYTF
DNA: TGCAGTGCTAGTTTGGACAGGGAATATGGCTACACCTTC
J: TRBJ1-2
D: TRBD1
V: TRBV20-1
size: NA

CDR3: CSASLRGSGGRSYNEQFF
DNA: TGCAGTGCTAGTCTCCGAGGTAGCGGGGGCCGCTCCTACAATGAGCAGTTCTTC
J: TRBJ2-1
D: TRBD2
V: TRBV20-1
size: many

CDR3: CSVASGRALNEQFF
DNA: TGCAGCGTGGCGAGCGGGAGGGCCTTGAATGAGCAGTTCTTC
J: TRBJ2-1
D: TRBD2
V: TRBV29-1
size: many

CDR3: CASSSRGQGRSDTQYF
DNA: TGCGCCAGCAGCTCCCGCGGGCAGGGACGGTCGGATACGCAGTATTTT
J: TRBJ2-3
D: NA
V: TRBV4-1
size: NA

CDR3: CASSQGASYEQYF
DNA: TGTGCCAGCAGCCAAGGGGCCAGCTACGAGCAGTACTTC
J: TRBJ2-7
D: NA
V: TRBV4-2
size: few

CDR3: CSASKDEQFF
DNA: TGCAGTGCTAGTAAGGATGAGCAGTTCTTC
J: TRBJ2-1
D: NA
V: TRBV20-1
size: many

CDR3: CASSFEGGGNQPQHF
DNA: TGTGCCAGCAGCTTTGAAGGGGGCGGCAATCAGCCCCAGCATTTT
J: TRBJ1-5
D: TRBD1
V: TRBV5-5
size: many

CDR3: CSARDALRETQYF
DNA: TGCAGTGCTAGAGATGCTTTGAGGGAGACCCAGTACTTC
J: TRBJ2-5
D: NA
V: TRBV20-1
size: NA

CDR3: CSVRTDLYEQYF
DNA: TGCAGCGTGCGGACGGACCTCTACGAGCAGTACTTC
J: TRBJ2-7
D: NA
V: TRBV29-1
size: many

CDR3: CASSLGTRDYEQYF
DNA: TGTGCCAGCAGTTTAGGGACTAGAGACTACGAGCAGTACTTC
J: TRBJ2-7
D: TRBD2
V: TRBV12-3/TRBV12-4
size: NA

CDR3: CASSIAGGDNEQFF
DNA: TGTGCCAGCAGCATCGCGGGTGGAGACAATGAGCAGTTCTTC
J: TRBJ2-1
D: NA
V: TRBV6-1
size: NA

CDR3: CASSQSTNSPLHF
DNA: TGTGCCAGCAGCCAATCTACGAATTCACCCCTCCACTTT
J: TRBJ1-6
D: NA
V: TRBV16
size: many

CDR3: CASSLIIVVGQETDSQYF
DNA: TGTGCCAGCAGCTTAATAATCGTGGTCGGGCAGGAAACAGATTCGCAGTATTTT
J: TRBJ2-3
D: NA
V: TRBV11-1
size: NA

CDR3: CAGRTGRELFF
DNA: TGTGCCGGTAGGACAGGGAGGGAGCTGTTTTTT
J: TRBJ2-2
D: TRBD1
V: TRBV19
size: few

CDR3: CASSLARGESYEQYF
DNA: TGTGCCAGCAGCTTAGCGCGAGGGGAGTCCTACGAGCAGTACTTC
J: TRBJ2-7
D: NA
V: TRBV7-6
size: NA

CDR3: CSAIRGAGGGYTF
DNA: TGCAGTGCTATCAGGGGAGCTGGGGGTGGCTACACCTTC
J: TRBJ1-2
D: NA
V: TRBV20-1
size: many

CDR3: CASSAGRTDTQYF
DNA: TGTGCCAGTTCAGCGGGGCGCACAGATACGCAGTATTTT
J: TRBJ2-3
D: TRBD2
V: TRBV12-3/TRBV12-4
size: NA

CDR3: CAIGQGYEQYF
DNA: TGTGCCATCGGACAGGGCTACGAGCAGTACTTC
J: TRBJ2-7
D: TRBD1
V: TRBV10-3
size: NA

CDR3: CASSLVRPSSYNSPLHF
DNA: TGTGCCAGCAGCTTAGTACGGCCAAGCTCCTATAATTCACCCCTCCACTTT
J: TRBJ1-6
D: NA
V: TRBV7-9
size: NA

CDR3: CASSYAAGSSYNEQFF
DNA: TGTGCCAGCAGTTACGCGGCGGGGAGCTCCTACAATGAGCAGTTCTTC
J: TRBJ2-1
D: NA
V: TRBV6-5
size: NA

CDR3: CASSTLPAGGYNEQFF
DNA: TGTGCCAGCAGTACCCTCCCAGCGGGAGGGTACAATGAGCAGTTCTTC
J: TRBJ2-1
D: TRBD2
V: TRBV28
size: NA

CDR3: CASSPHPLISYNEQFF
DNA: TGTGCCAGCAGTCCTCACCCACTGATCTCCTACAATGAGCAGTTCTTC
J: TRBJ2-1
D: NA
V: TRBV6-1
size: few

CDR3: CASSIGGNPRNEQFF
DNA: TGTGCCAGTAGTATAGGGGGGAACCCCCGCAATGAGCAGTTCTTC
J: TRBJ2-1
D: NA
V: TRBV19
size: NA

CDR3: CSARDLGLGNTGELFF
DNA: TGCAGTGCTAGAGATCTAGGACTTGGAAACACCGGGGAGCTGTTTTTT
J: TRBJ2-2
D: NA
V: TRBV20-1
size: few

CDR3: CAINMDLGTDTQYF
DNA: TGTGCCATCAACATGGACCTTGGCACAGATACGCAGTATTTT
J: TRBJ2-3
D: NA
V: TRBV10-3
size: many

CDR3: CASSRQGVATNEKLFF
DNA: TGTGCCAGCAGCCGACAGGGGGTTGCAACTAATGAAAAACTGTTTTTT
J: TRBJ1-4
D: TRBD1
V: TRBV12-3/TRBV12-4
size: few

CDR3: CAWNPDRVKPNTEAFF
DNA: TGTGCCTGGAACCCCGACAGGGTGAAACCGAACACTGAAGCTTTCTTT
J: TRBJ1-1
D: TRBD1
V: TRBV30
size: NA

CDR3: CSASPRGGGTDTQYF
DNA: TGCAGTGCTAGTCCGAGGGGGGGAGGAACAGATACGCAGTATTTT
J: TRBJ2-3
D: NA
V: TRBV20-1
size: few

CDR3: CSANKGEGARDTQYF
DNA: TGCAGTGCTAACAAGGGTGAAGGGGCTAGAGATACGCAGTATTTT
J: TRBJ2-3
D: NA
V: TRBV20-1
size: many

CDR3: CASSLFTEADTQYF
DNA: TGCGCCAGCAGCTTATTTACAGAGGCAGATACGCAGTATTTT
J: TRBJ2-3
D: NA
V: TRBV5-1
size: few

CDR3: CASSRTGGLSTDTQYF
DNA: TGTGCCAGCAGTAGGACAGGGGGATTAAGCACAGATACGCAGTATTTT
J: TRBJ2-3
D: TRBD1
V: TRBV6-1
size: few

CDR3: CASSQVIKGGQYF
DNA: TGTGCCAGCAGCCAAGTAATTAAAGGCGGGCAGTACTTC
J: TRBJ2-7
D: NA
V: TRBV14
size: NA

CDR3: CASSSTSSYNEQFF
DNA: TGTGCCAGCAGCTCCACAAGCTCCTACAATGAGCAGTTCTTC
J: TRBJ2-1
D: NA
V: TRBV7-2
size: NA

CDR3: CASSFTSVGEQYF
DNA: TGTGCCAGCAGCTTTACTAGCGTCGGCGAGCAGTACTTC
J: TRBJ2-7
D: TRBD2
V: TRBV7-3
size: NA

CDR3: CASSTQGAAYF
DNA: TGTGCCAGCAGCACACAGGGGGCCGCATATTTT
J: TRBJ2-3
D: TRBD1
V: TRBV28
size: NA

CDR3: CASSRPGTEAFF
DNA: TGTGCCAGCAGCCGACCAGGGACTGAAGCTTTCTTT
J: TRBJ1-1
D: NA
V: TRBV7-9
size: many

CDR3: CASSKGVQETQYF
DNA: TGTGCCAGCAGTAAGGGGGTCCAAGAGACCCAGTACTTC
J: TRBJ2-5
D: NA
V: TRBV11-2
size: NA

CDR3: CASSQDIYGGATYNEQFF
DNA: TGTGCCAGCAGCCAAGATATATACGGAGGAGCCACCTACAATGAGCAGTTCTTC
J: TRBJ2-1
D: NA
V: TRBV3-1
size: NA

CDR3: CASSLGTGEEKLFF
DNA: TGTGCCAGCAGCTTAGGCACAGGGGAAGAAAAACTGTTTTTT
J: TRBJ1-4
D: TRBD1
V: TRBV7-9
size: many

CDR3: CSAKTRLTYNEQFF
DNA: TGCAGCGCTAAGACTAGGCTGACTTACAATGAGCAGTTCTTC
J: TRBJ2-1
D: NA
V: TRBV29-1
size: many

CDR3: CASSLGSRLYGETQYF
DNA: TGCGCCAGCAGCTTGGGCTCTAGACTTTATGGGGAGACCCAGTACTTC
J: TRBJ2-5
D: NA
V: TRBV5-1
size: many

CDR3: CASSLSTGNWETQYF
DNA: TGTGCCAGCAGCTTAAGCACAGGAAATTGGGAGACCCAGTACTTC
J: TRBJ2-5
D: NA
V: TRBV7-9
size: few

CDR3: CASSLRTVGVSINTQYF
DNA: TGTGCCAGCAGCCTACGGACAGTGGGTGTTTCTATAAATACGCAGTATTTT
J: TRBJ2-3
D: NA
V: TRBV11-2
size: NA

CDR3: CSASLNEQFF
DNA: TGCAGTGCTAGCTTAAATGAGCAGTTCTTC
J: TRBJ2-1
D: NA
V: TRBV20-1
size: NA

CDR3: CSVVGAGTYEQYF
DNA: TGCAGCGTTGTGGGTGCGGGGACCTACGAGCAGTACTTC
J: TRBJ2-7
D: NA
V: TRBV29-1
size: many